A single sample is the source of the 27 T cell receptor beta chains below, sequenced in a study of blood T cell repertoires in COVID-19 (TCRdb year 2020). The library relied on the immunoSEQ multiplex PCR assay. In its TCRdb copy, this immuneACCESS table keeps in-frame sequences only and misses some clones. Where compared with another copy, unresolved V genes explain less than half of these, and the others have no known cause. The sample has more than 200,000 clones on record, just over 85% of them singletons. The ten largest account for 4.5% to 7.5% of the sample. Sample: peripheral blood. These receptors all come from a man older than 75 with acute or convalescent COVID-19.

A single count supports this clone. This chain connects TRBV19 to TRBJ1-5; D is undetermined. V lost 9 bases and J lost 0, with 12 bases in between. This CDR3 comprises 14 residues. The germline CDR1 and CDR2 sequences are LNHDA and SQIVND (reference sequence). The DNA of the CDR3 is TGTGCCAGATTACAGACCGCTAGCAATCAGCCCCAGCATTTT. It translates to CARLQTASNQPQHF.

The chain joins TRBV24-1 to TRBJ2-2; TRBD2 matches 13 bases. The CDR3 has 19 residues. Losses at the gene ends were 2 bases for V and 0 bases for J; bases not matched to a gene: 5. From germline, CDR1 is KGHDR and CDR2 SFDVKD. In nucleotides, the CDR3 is TGTGCCACCAGTGATTCCGGGACTAGCGGGGCTGCGAACACCGGGGAGCTGTTTTTT. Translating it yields CATSDSGTSGAANTGELFF.

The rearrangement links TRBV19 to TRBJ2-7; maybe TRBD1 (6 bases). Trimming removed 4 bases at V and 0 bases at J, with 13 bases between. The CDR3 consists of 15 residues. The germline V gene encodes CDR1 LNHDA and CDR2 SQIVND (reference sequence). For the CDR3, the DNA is TGTGCCAGTAGTACATCAGGGGCTAGCTCCTACGAGCAGTACGTC. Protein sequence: CASSTSGASSYEQYV.

The CDR3 spells CASSSQGPNQPQHF. The CDR3 nucleotides read TGTGCCAGCAGCTCACAGGGACCGAATCAGCCCCAGCATTTT. The V gene is TRBV6-6, the J gene TRBJ1-5; the D gene is possibly TRBD1 (6 bases). From germline, CDR1 is MNHNY and CDR2 SVGAGI (reference sequence). CDR3 length equals 14 residues. The germline V and J ends were trimmed by 6 bases and 4 bases, with 13 bases remaining between them.

The CDR3 region is CASSGQGADGYTF. In DNA form, the CDR3 reads TGTGCCAGCAGTGGACAGGGGGCCGATGGCTACACCTTC. This chain links TRBV27 with TRBJ1-2, with 11 bases identical to TRBD1. The ends lost 5 bases at V and 6 bases at J; junction bases unmatched: 2. The germline CDR1 and CDR2 sequences are MNHEY and SMNVEV (reference sequence). This CDR3 is built from 13 residues.

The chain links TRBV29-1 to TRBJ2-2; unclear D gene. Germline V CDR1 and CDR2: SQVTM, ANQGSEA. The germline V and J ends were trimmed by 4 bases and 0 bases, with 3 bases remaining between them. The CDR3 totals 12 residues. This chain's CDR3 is CSVASNTGELFF. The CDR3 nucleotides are TGCAGCGTTGCTTCGAACACCGGGGAGCTGTTTTTT.

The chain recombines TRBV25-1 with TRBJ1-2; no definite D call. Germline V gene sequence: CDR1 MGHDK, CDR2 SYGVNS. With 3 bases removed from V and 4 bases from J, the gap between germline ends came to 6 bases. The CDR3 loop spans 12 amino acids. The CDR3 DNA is TGTGCCAGCAGTGACATACTCTATGGCTACACCTTC. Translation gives CASSDILYGYTF.

In nucleotides, the CDR3 is TGTGCCAGCTCACAAGGACACCTCAATCAGCCCCAGCATTTT. This codes for CASSQGHLNQPQHF. This sequence joins TRBV18 and TRBJ1-5; D possibly corresponds to TRBD1 (5 bases). Germline V CDR1 and CDR2: KGHSH, LQKENI. This CDR3 contains 14 residues. With 4 bases removed from V and 3 bases from J, the gap between germline ends came to 10 bases.

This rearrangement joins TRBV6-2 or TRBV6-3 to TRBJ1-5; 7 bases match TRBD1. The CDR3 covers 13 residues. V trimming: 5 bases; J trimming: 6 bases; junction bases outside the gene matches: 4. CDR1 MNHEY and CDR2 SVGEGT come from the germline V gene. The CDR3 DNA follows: TGTGCCAGCAGTGTAGGGGGCCGTCAGCCCCAGCATTTT. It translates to CASSVGGRQPQHF.

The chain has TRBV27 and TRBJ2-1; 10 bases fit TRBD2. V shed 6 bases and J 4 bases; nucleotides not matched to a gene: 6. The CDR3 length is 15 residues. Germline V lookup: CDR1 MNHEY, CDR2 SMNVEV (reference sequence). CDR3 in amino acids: CASRKTSGIYNEQFF. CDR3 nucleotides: TGTGCCAGCAGGAAAACTAGCGGGATATACAATGAGCAGTTCTTC.

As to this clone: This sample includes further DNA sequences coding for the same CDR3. The DNA of the CDR3 is TGTGCCAGTAGTACAGGAAGCTCTGGAAACACCATATATTTT. It specifies CASSTGSSGNTIYF. This sequence joins TRBV19 and TRBJ1-3; D is unclear. The length of the CDR3 is 14 residues. Germline-derived CDR1 and CDR2 are LNHDA and SQIVND (reference sequence). V was pared by 4 bases and J by 0 bases, with 7 bases between.

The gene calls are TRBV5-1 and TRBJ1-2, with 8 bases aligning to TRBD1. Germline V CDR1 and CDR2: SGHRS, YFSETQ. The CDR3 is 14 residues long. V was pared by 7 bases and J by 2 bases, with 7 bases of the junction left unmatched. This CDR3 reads CASEAGTGNYGYTF. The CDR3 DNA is TGCGCCAGCGAAGCCGGGACAGGAAACTATGGCTACACCTTC.

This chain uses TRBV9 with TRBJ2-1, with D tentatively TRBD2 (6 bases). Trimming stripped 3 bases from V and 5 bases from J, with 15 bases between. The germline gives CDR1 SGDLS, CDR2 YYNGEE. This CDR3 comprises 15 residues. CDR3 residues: CASSGSGGKDNEQFF. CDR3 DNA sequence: TGTGCCAGCAGCGGTAGTGGGGGGAAGGACAATGAGCAGTTCTTC.

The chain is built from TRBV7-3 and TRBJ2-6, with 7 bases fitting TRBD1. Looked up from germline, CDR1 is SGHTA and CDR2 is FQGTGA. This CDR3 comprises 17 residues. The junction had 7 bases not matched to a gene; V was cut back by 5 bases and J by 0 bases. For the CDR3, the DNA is TGTGCCAGCAGCCTTGGGACAGCAAGCTCTGGGGCCAACGTCCTGACTTTC. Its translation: CASSLGTASSGANVLTF.

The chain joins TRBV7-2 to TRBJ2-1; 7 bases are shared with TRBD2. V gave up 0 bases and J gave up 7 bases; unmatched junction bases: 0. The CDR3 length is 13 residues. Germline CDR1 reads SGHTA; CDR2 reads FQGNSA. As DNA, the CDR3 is TGTGCCAGCAGCTTAGCGGGACTAAATGAGCAGTTCTTC. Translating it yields CASSLAGLNEQFF.

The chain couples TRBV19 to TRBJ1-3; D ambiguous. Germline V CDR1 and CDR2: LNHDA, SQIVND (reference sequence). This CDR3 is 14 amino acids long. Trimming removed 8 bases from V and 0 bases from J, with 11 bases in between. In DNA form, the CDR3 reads TGTGCCAGTTCCCGACGCGGCTCTGGAAACACCATATATTTT. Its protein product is CASSRRGSGNTIYF.

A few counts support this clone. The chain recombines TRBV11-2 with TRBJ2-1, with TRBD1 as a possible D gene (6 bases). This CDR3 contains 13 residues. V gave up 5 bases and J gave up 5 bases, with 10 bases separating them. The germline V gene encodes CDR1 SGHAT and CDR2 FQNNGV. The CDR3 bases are TGTGCCAGCAGCCAGACAGGCAACAATGAGCAGTTCTTC. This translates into CASSQTGNNEQFF.

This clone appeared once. This chain's CDR3 is CASSDLVGGGEQFF. CDR3 sequence (DNA): TGTGCCAGCAGTGATCTGGTGGGAGGGGGAGAGCAGTTCTTC. The chain has TRBV2 and TRBJ2-1, with D perhaps matching TRBD2 (7 bases). CDR3 length equals 14 residues. Trimming took 3 bases from V and 10 from J, leaving 16 bases between them. Germline V gives CDR1 SNHLY, CDR2 FYNNEI.

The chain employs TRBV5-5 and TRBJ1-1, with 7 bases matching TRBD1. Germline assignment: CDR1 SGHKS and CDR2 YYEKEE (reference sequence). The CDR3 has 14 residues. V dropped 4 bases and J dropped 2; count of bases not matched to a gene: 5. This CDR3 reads CASSRQGINTEAFF. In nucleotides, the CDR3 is TGTGCCAGCAGCCGACAGGGTATTAACACTGAAGCTTTCTTT.

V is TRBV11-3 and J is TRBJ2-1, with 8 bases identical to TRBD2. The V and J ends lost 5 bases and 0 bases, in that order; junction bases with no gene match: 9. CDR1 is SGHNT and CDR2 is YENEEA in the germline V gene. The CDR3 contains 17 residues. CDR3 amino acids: CASSGGGLVSSYNEQFF. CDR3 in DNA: TGTGCCAGCAGCGGGGGGGGACTAGTCAGCTCCTACAATGAGCAGTTCTTC.

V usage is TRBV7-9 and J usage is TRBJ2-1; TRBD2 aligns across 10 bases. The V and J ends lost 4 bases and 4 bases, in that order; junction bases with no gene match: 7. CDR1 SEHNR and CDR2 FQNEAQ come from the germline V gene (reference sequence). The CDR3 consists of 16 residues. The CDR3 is CASSYRTSGLYNEQFF. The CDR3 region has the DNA TGTGCCAGCAGCTACCGGACTAGCGGATTATACAATGAGCAGTTCTTC.

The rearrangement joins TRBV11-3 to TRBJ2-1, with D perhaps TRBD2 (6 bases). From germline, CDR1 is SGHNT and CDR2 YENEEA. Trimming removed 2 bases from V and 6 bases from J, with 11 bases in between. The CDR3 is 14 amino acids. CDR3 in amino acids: CASSLPGVVNEQFF. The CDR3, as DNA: TGTGCCAGCAGCTTACCGGGAGTGGTCAATGAGCAGTTCTTC.

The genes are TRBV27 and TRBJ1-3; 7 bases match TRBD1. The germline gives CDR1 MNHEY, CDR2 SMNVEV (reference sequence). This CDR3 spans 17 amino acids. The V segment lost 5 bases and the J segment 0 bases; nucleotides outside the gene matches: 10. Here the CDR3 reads CASSPGTARSSGNTIYF. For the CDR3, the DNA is TGTGCCAGCAGTCCGGGGACAGCAAGATCCTCTGGAAACACCATATATTTT.

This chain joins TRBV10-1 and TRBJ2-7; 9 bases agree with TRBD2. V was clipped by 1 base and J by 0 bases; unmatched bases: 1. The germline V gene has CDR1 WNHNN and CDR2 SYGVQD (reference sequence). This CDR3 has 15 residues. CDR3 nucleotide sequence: TGCGCCAGCAGTGAGTGGCGGGAGGGCTCCTACGAGCAGTACGTC. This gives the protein CASSEWREGSYEQYV.

CDR3 in DNA: TGTGCCAGCAGCCCCAGCCATGGCAGGGCAACGAACACCGGGGAGCTGTTTTTT. It yields the protein CASSPSHGRATNTGELFF. The rearrangement links TRBV7-6 to TRBJ2-2; D is perhaps TRBD1 (5 bases). There are 18 residues in the CDR3. The germline gives CDR1 SGHVS, CDR2 FNYEAQ. V dropped 5 bases and J dropped 0 bases, with 19 bases sitting between them.

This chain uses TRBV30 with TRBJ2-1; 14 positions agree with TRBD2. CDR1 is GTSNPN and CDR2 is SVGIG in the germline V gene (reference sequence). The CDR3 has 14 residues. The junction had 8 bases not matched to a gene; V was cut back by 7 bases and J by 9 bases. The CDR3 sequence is CASNQGTSGSEQFF. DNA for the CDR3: TGTGCCTCAAACCAGGGGACTAGCGGGAGTGAGCAGTTCTTC.

CDR3 amino acids: CASSLWASSYNEQFF. The CDR3 DNA reads TGTGCCAGCAGCTTGTGGGCTAGCAGCTACAATGAGCAGTTCTTC. V usage is TRBV5-4 and J usage is TRBJ2-1, with D perhaps matching TRBD2 (5 bases). The CDR3 extends over 15 amino acids. V lost 1 base, J lost 3 bases, and 11 bases lay in between. From germline, CDR1 is SGHNT and CDR2 YYREEE (reference sequence). Supplemented by reference TRBV5-4 and TRBJ2-1, the full variable domain reads ETGVTQSPTHLIKTRGQQVTLRCSSQSGHNTVSWYQQALGQGPQFIFQYYREEENGRGNFPPRFSGLQFPNYSSELNVNALELDDSALYLCASSLWASSYNEQFFGPGTRLTVL.